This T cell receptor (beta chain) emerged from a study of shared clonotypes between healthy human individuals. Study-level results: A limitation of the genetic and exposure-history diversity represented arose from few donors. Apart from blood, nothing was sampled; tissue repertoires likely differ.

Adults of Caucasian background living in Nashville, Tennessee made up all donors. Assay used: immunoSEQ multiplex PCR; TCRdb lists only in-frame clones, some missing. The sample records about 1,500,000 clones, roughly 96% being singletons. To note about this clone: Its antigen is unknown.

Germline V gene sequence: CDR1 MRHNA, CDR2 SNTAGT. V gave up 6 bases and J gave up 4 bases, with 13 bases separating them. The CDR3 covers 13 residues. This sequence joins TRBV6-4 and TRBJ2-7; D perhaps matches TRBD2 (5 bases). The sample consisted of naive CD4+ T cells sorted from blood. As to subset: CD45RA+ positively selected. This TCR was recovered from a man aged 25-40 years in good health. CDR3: CASSHREGYEQYF. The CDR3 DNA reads TGTGCCAGCAGCCACCGCGAGGGTTACGAGCAGTACTTC.